This T cell receptor beta chain was identified during a study of cytomegalovirus exposure and HLA in healthy donors. Across the study: HLA-typed donors were the source of about 85 million unique TCRs, which an early data release held. The Caucasian-associated ancestry cluster held over 65% of a few hundred genotyped donors.

Study-wide points: Through in vitro validation, three CMV-associated chains were shown to be specific for CMV antigens. Apart from CMV serostatus, no immune exposure information was available.

The PCR used 60 Vbeta and 13 Jbeta primers. The assay was immunoSEQ multiplex PCR, and TCRdb's table has in-frame clones only and misses some. The sample includes 110,000 or so clones, approximately 74% of them seen just once. V gave up 4 bases and J gave up 4 bases; unmatched junction bases: 5. The CDR3 runs 15 residues. From germline, CDR1 is SGHTA and CDR2 FQGTGA. Comment on this clone: Its specificity is not known.

The chain is built from TRBV7-3 and TRBJ2-1, with 9 positions matching TRBD2. Sequenced: PBMCs. The clonotype was recovered from a woman aged 40-49 years in good health and CMV-seropositive. CDR3 nucleotide sequence: TGTGCCAGCAGCTCAGGAGCGGGAGGTTACAATGAGCAGTTCTTC. It yields the protein CASSSGAGGYNEQFF.